Each of the 19 T cell receptor beta chains below was sequenced from the same sample in a study of control samples from healthy donors and cancer patients. Profiled with immunoSEQ multiplex PCR; TCRdb holds only in-frame clones, not every one. The data contain 100,000 to 150,000 clones, about nine tenths of them singletons. Sequencing was done on a sample of blood. These receptor sequences come from a man in his forties in good health.

The J gene is TRBJ2-6, the V gene TRBV25-1, with TRBD1 matching over 11 bases. V gave up 3 bases and J gave up 2 bases; unmatched junction bases: 0. This CDR3 comprises 16 residues. Germline V lookup: CDR1 MGHDK, CDR2 SYGVNS. In nucleotides, the CDR3 is TGTGCCAGCAGTGAGGACAGGGGGCCTGGGGCCAACGTCCTGACTTTC. It translates to CASSEDRGPGANVLTF.

The chain uses TRBV2 and TRBJ2-2; 7 bases line up with TRBD2. With V trimmed by 0 bases and J by 6 bases, 16 bases remained unmatched. Per germline, CDR1 SNHLY and CDR2 FYNNEI. The CDR3 extends over 19 amino acids. This CDR3 is CASSEAGEGQGELSGELFF. The CDR3 DNA reads TGTGCCAGCAGTGAAGCGGGGGAGGGGCAGGGTGAACTCTCCGGGGAGCTGTTTTTT.

The V and J genes are TRBV19 and TRBJ2-5, with D unclear. Germline V gene lookup returns CDR1 LNHDA and CDR2 SQIVND (reference sequence). There are 12 residues in the CDR3. V lost 7 bases and J lost 0, with 6 bases in between. CDR3 sequence reads: CASTPDQETQYF. The DNA of the CDR3 is TGTGCCAGTACCCCAGACCAAGAGACCCAGTACTTC.

V is TRBV27 and J is TRBJ1-5; D perhaps matches TRBD1 (5 bases). The V end was cut by 6 bases, the J end by 9 bases, with 21 bases between. This CDR3 spans 15 amino acids. Germline values: CDR1 MNHEY, CDR2 SMNVEV (reference sequence). The CDR3 is CASSLGRVVVGPQHF. In DNA, the CDR3 is TGTGCCAGCAGCTTGGGCAGGGTGGTTGTTGGGCCCCAGCATTTT.

V is TRBV20-1 and J is TRBJ1-5; a possible D gene is TRBD1 (5 bases). The CDR3 runs 12 residues. Germline CDR1 is DFQATT and CDR2 is SNEGSKA (reference sequence). V was shortened by 3 bases and J by 5 bases, with 8 bases between the two germline ends. DNA for the CDR3: TGCAGTGCTAGTCTGGGGGATCAGCCCCAGCATTTT. It codes for CSASLGDQPQHF.

The chain uses TRBV24-1 and TRBJ2-1; TRBD2 matches at 10 bases. The CDR3 has 17 amino acids. J gave up 0 bases and V 8 bases, and 9 bases lay outside the gene matches. Germline V gene lookup returns CDR1 KGHDR and CDR2 SFDVKD. The CDR3 spells CATKSSGGRSSYNEQFF. In DNA, the CDR3 is TGTGCCACCAAAAGTAGCGGGGGGCGAAGCTCCTACAATGAGCAGTTCTTC.

V is TRBV6-6 and J is TRBJ1-5; no clear D gene. With 0 bases removed from V and 6 bases from J, the gap between germline ends came to 3 bases. The CDR3 runs to 12 residues. From germline, CDR1 is MNHNY and CDR2 SVGAGI (reference sequence). CDR3 bases: TGTGCCAGCAGTTACTCTCTTCAGCCCCAGCATTTT. Protein: CASSYSLQPQHF.

The V gene is TRBV2, the J gene TRBJ2-5; D might be TRBD1 (5 bases). This CDR3 is built from 14 residues. The V end was cut by 4 bases, the J end by 2 bases, with 11 bases between. Looked up from germline, CDR1 is SNHLY and CDR2 is FYNNEI. CDR3 DNA sequence: TGTGCCAGCAGTGTACACAGGTCTCAAGAGACCCAGTACTTC. This encodes CASSVHRSQETQYF. Drawing the rest from reference TRBV2 and TRBJ2-5, the complete variable domain is EPEVTQTPSHQVTQMGQEVILRCVPISNHLYFYWYRQILGQKVEFLVSFYNNEISEKSEIFDDQFSVERPDGSNFTLKIRSTKLEDSAMYFCASSVHRSQETQYFGPGTRLLVL.

This sequence joins TRBV7-2 and TRBJ1-4; 9 bases map to TRBD1. V trimming: 5 bases; J trimming: 6 bases; junction bases outside the gene matches: 10. Germline V gives CDR1 SGHTA, CDR2 FQGNSA. The CDR3 is made up of 16 amino acids. The CDR3 DNA is TGTGCCAGCAGCCGTGAGGCCGGGACAGGGTATGAAAAACTGTTTTTT. Its protein product is CASSREAGTGYEKLFF.

V is TRBV7-6 and J is TRBJ1-5; D unclear. Germline V CDR1 and CDR2: SGHVS, FNYEAQ. V lost 2 bases, J lost 1 base, and 15 bases lay in between. The CDR3 covers 17 residues. CDR3 protein: CASSLHPPGLSNQPQHF. The CDR3 nucleotides are TGTGCCAGCAGCTTACACCCCCCGGGGTTGAGCAATCAGCCCCAGCATTTT.

On this clone: Other DNA sequences in this specimen translate into the identical CDR3. This chain links TRBV9 with TRBJ2-7; 9 bases are a match to TRBD2. The ends lost 0 bases at V and 2 bases at J; junction bases unmatched: 0. Per the germline V gene, CDR1 is SGDLS and CDR2 is YYNGEE. The CDR3 runs to 14 residues. CDR3 nucleotide sequence: TGTGCCAGCAGCGTAGGCGGGGGGGCCTACGAGCAGTACTTC. The encoded protein is CASSVGGGAYEQYF.

This clone was counted between two and nine times. The chain has TRBV3-1 (or the pseudogene TRBV3-2) and TRBJ2-7; TRBD1 or TRBD2 may be the D gene (5 bases each). Germline values: CDR1 LGHDT, CDR2 YNNKEL (reference sequence). This CDR3 has 14 amino acids. Trimming stripped 3 bases from V and 5 bases from J, with 14 bases between. Here the CDR3 DNA reads TGTGCCAGCAGCCACCCGGGACGGGGCCACGAGCAGTACTTC. It is translated as CASSHPGRGHEQYF.

V and J are TRBV7-2 and TRBJ1-6; tentatively, D is TRBD1 (5 bases). Trimming took off 1 base at V and 1 base at J, with 17 bases between the two ends. Germline V gene sequence: CDR1 SGHTA, CDR2 FQGNSA. The CDR3 is 19 residues long. CDR3 residues: CASSLVPPGRGSYNSPLHF. Written as DNA, the CDR3 is TGTGCCAGCAGCTTAGTCCCCCCGGGAAGGGGATCCTATAATTCACCCCTCCACTTT.

In this sample, this clone turned up once. The V and J genes are TRBV2 and TRBJ2-1, with 11 nucleotides matching TRBD1. V lost 7 bases and J lost 8; bases outside the gene matches: 10. Germline values: CDR1 SNHLY, CDR2 FYNNEI. CDR3 length equals 15 residues. CDR3 nucleotides: TGTGCCAGCAAGCCCGGGACAGGGGGTGAGTATGAGCAGTTCTTC. This gives the protein CASKPGTGGEYEQFF. Supplemented by reference TRBV2 and TRBJ2-1, the full variable domain reads EPEVTQTPSHQVTQMGQEVILRCVPISNHLYFYWYRQILGQKVEFLVSFYNNEISEKSEIFDDQFSVERPDGSNFTLKIRSTKLEDSAMYFCASKPGTGGEYEQFFGPGTRLTVL.

This clone has only a few counts. This chain uses TRBV7-2 with TRBJ1-6, with D uncertain. Germline V CDR1 and CDR2: SGHTA, FQGNSA. The CDR3 is 16 amino acids. The V and J ends lost 1 base and 7 bases respectively, with 14 bases between them. The CDR3 coding sequence is TGTGCCAGCAGCTTAGATCACGAAGCCACCAATTCACCCCTCCACTTT. Translating gives CASSLDHEATNSPLHF.

The V and J genes are TRBV5-1 and TRBJ1-2; TRBD1 agrees at 7 bases. Germline V gene data show CDR1 as SGHRS and CDR2 as YFSETQ. With 1 base clipped from V and 6 bases from J, the junction kept 9 bases outside the gene matches. CDR3 size: 15 residues. In DNA, the CDR3 is TGCGCCAGCAGCTTGCAACCGGGACAGCTCAATGGCTACACCTTC. It is translated as CASSLQPGQLNGYTF.

Details on this clone: Germline and junction disagree at one end, which may indicate a read error. The chain carries TRBV18 and TRBJ2-1, with unresolved D. The CDR3 spans 12 residues. Germline CDR1 KGHSH, CDR2 LQKENI. Here the CDR3 DNA reads TGTGCCAGCTCACCACCGTCGTGGGCCCAGGTCTTC. Residues: CASSPPSWAQVF.

V usage is TRBV7-9 and J usage is TRBJ1-1; 10 bases are shared with TRBD1. This CDR3 comprises 16 residues. The germline CDR1 and CDR2 sequences are SEHNR and FQNEAQ (reference sequence). J lost 5 bases, V lost 5 bases, and 11 bases had no gene match. The DNA for the CDR3 is TGTGCCAGCAGCAACCGGACAGGGGGTCGGGGGACTGAAGCTTTCTTT. Protein sequence: CASSNRTGGRGTEAFF. Full variable domain (remainder filled in from reference TRBV7-9 and TRBJ1-1): DTGVSQNPRHKITKRGQNVTFRCDPISEHNRLYWYRQTLGQGPEFLTYFQNEAQLEKSRLLSDRFSAERPKGSFSTLEIQRTEQGDSAMYLCASSNRTGGRGTEAFFGQGTRLTVV.

J is TRBJ2-6 and V is TRBV6-6, with D possibly TRBD2 on 7 matching bases. V lost 5 bases and J 1 base, leaving 18 bases between the germline ends. The CDR3 is made up of 18 amino acids. The V gene's germline CDR1 is MNHNY and CDR2 SVGAGI (reference sequence). The CDR3 nucleotides read TGTGCCAGCAGTCCCCAGGGGCGGGGGCAGTCTGGGGCCAACGTCCTGACTTTC. Its protein product is CASSPQGRGQSGANVLTF.